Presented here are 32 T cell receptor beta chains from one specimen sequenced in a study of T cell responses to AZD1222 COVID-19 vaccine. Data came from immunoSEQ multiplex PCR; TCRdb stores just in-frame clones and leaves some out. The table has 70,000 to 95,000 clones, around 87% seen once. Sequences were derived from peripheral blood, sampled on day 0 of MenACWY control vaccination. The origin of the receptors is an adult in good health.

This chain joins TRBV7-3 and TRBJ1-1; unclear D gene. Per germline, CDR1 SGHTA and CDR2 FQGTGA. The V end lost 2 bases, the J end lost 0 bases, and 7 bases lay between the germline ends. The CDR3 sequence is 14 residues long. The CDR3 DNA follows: TGTGCCAGCAGCTTATCTGGGATGAACACTGAAGCTTTCTTT. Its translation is CASSLSGMNTEAFF.

In nucleotides, the CDR3 is TGCAGTGCTAGTGGGCGAGGTTATAGCAATCAGCCCCAGCATTTT. Translated, it gives CSASGRGYSNQPQHF. The V call is TRBV20-1, the J call TRBJ1-5; D call uncertain. The CDR3 sequence is 15 residues long. Trimming pared 3 bases from V and 0 bases from J, leaving 12 bases between. The germline gives CDR1 DFQATT, CDR2 SNEGSKA (reference sequence).

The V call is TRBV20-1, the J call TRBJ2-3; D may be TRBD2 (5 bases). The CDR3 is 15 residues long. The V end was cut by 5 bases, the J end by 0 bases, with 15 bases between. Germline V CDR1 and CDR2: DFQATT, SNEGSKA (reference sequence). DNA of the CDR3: TGCAGTGCTCGTGCGACGGGATCTAGCACAGATACGCAGTATTTT. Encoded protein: CSARATGSSTDTQYF.

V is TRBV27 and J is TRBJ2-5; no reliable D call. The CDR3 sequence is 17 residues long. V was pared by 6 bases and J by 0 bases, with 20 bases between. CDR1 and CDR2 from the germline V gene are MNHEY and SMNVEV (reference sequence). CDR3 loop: CASRMAGDSNYQETQYF. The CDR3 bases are TGTGCCAGCAGAATGGCCGGAGATAGCAACTACCAAGAGACCCAGTACTTC.

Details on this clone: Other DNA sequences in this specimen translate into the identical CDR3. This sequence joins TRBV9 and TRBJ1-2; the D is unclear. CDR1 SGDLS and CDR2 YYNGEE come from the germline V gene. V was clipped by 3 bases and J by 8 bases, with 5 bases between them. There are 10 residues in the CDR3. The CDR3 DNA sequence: TGTGCCAGCAGCGGCCCAGGCTACACCTTC. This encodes CASSGPGYTF.

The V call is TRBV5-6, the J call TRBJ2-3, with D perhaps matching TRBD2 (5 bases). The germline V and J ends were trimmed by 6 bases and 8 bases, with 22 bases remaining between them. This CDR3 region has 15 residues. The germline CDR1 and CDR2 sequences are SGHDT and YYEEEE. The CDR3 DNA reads TGTGCCAGCACCTCTCCCGGGGAAGGTTGGGGTACGCAGTATTTT. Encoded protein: CASTSPGEGWGTQYF.

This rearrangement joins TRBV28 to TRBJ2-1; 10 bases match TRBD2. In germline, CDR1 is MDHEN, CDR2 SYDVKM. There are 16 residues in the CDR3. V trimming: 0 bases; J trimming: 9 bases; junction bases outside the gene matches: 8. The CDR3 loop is CASSLWGLAGDGEQFF. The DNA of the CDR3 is TGTGCCAGCAGTTTATGGGGTCTAGCGGGAGACGGTGAGCAGTTCTTC.

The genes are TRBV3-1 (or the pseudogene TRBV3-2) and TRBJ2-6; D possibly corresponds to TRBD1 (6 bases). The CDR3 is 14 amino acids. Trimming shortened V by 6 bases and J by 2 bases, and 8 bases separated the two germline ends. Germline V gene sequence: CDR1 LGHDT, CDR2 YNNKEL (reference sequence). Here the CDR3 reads CASRRQAGANVLTF. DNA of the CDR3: TGTGCCAGCAGAAGACAGGCTGGGGCCAACGTCCTGACTTTC.

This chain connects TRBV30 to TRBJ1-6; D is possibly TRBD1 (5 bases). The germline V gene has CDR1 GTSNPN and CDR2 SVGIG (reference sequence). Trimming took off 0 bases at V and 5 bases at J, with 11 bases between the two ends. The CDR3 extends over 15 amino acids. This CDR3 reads CAWSVNRINNSPLHF. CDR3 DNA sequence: TGTGCCTGGAGTGTAAACAGGATAAATAATTCACCCCTCCACTTT.

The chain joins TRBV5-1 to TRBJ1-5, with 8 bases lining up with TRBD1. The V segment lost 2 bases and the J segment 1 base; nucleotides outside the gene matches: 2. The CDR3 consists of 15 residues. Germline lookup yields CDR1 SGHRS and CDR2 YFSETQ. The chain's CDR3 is CASSFGDRSNQPQHF. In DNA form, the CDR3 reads TGCGCCAGCAGCTTTGGGGACAGGAGCAATCAGCCCCAGCATTTT.

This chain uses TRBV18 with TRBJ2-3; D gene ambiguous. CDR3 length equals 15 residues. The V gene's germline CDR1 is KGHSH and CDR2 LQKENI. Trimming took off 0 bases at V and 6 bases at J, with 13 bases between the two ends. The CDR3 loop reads CASSPPGGWKDTQYF. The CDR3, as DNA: TGTGCCAGCTCACCACCGGGCGGATGGAAGGATACGCAGTATTTT. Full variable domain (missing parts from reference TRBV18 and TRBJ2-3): NAGVMQNPRHLVRRRGQEARLRCSPMKGHSHVYWYRQLPEEGLKFMVYLQKENIIDESGMPKERFSAEFPKEGPSILRIQQVVRGDSAAYFCASSPPGGWKDTQYFGPGTRLTVL.

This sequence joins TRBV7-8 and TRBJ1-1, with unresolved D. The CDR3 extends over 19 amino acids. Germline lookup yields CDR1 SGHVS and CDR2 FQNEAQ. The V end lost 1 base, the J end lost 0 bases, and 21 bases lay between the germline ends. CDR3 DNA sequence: TGTGCCAGCAGCTTAGTTGTTGTTATGGGGAGCGGCATGAACACTGAAGCTTTCTTT. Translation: CASSLVVVMGSGMNTEAFF.

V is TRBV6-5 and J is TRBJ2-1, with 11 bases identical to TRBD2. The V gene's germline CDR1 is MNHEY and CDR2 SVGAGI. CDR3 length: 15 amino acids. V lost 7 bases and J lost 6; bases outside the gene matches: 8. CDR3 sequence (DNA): TGTGCCAGCAAGATCACCGGGACTAGCGGCAATGAGCAGTTCTTC. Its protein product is CASKITGTSGNEQFF.

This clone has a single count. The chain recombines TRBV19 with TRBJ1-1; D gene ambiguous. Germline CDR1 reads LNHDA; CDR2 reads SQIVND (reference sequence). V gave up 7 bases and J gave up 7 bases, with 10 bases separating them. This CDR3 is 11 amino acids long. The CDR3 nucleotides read TGTGCCAGTATAGTACGCTTTGAAGCTTTCTTT. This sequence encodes CASIVRFEAFF.

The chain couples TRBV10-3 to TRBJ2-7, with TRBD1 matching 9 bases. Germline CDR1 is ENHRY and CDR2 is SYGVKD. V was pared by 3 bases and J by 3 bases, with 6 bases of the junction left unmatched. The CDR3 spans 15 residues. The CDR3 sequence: CAISDEQGALYEQYF. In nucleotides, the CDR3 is TGTGCCATCAGTGATGAACAGGGGGCTCTCTACGAGCAGTACTTC.

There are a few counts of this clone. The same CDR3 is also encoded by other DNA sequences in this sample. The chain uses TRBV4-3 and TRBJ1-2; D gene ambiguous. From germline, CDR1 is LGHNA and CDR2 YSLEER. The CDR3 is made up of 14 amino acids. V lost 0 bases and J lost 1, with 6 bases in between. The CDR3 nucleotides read TGCGCCAGCAGCCAAGAAGGCCGTAACTATGGCTACACCTTC. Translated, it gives CASSQEGRNYGYTF.

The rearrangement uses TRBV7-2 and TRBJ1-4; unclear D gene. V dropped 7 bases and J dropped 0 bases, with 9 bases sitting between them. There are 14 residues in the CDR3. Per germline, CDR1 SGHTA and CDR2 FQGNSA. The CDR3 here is CASTQPPTNEKLFF. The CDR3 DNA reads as TGTGCCAGCACCCAACCTCCAACTAATGAAAAACTGTTTTTT.

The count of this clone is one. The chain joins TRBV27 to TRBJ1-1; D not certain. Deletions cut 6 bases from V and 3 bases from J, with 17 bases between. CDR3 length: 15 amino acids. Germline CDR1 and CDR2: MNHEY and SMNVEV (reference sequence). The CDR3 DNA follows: TGTGCCAGCAGCTCTCACGAGGGTATGGACACTGAAGCTTTCTTT. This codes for CASSSHEGMDTEAFF.

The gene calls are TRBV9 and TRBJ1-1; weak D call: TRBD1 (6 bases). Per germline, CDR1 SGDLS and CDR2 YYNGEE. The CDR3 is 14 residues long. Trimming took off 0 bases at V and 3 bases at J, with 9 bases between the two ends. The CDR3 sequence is CASSVEGDDTEAFF. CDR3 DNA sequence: TGTGCCAGCAGCGTAGAGGGGGATGACACTGAAGCTTTCTTT.

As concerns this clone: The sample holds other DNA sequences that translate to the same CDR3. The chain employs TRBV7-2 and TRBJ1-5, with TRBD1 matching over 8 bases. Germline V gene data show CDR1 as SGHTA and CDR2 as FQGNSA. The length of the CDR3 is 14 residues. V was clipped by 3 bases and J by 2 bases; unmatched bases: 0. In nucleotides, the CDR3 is TGTGCCAGCAGCTTGGACAGGGGCAATCAGCCCCAGCATTTT. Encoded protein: CASSLDRGNQPQHF.

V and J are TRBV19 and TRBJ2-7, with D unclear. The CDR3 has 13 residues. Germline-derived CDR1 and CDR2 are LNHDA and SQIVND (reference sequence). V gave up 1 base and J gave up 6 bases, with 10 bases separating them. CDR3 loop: CASSIGILREQYF. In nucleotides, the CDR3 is TGTGCCAGTAGTATAGGAATTTTGCGCGAGCAGTACTTC.

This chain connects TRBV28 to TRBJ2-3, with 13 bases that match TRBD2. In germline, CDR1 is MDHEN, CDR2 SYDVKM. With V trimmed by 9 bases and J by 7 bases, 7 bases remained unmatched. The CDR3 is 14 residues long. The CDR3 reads CASRLAGGLNTQYF. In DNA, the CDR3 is TGTGCCAGTCGACTAGCGGGAGGTTTGAATACGCAGTATTTT.

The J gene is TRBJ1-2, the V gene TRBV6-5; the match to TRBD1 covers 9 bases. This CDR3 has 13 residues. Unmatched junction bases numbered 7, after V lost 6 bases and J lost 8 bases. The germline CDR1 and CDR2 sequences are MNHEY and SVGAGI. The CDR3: CASSSGQGRGYTF. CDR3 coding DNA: TGTGCCAGCAGCTCTGGACAGGGGAGAGGCTACACCTTC.

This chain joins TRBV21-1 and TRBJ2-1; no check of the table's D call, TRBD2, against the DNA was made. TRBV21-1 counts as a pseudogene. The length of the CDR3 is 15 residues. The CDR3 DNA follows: TGTGCCAGTCAAGCAGGGACTAGCGGGAGCAATGAGCAGTTCTTC. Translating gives CASQAGTSGSNEQFF.

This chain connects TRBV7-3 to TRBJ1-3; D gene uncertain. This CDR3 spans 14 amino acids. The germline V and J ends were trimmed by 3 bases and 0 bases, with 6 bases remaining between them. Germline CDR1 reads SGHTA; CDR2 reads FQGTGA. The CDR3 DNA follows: TGTGCCAGCAGCTTGGGGTCCTCTGGAAACACCATATATTTT. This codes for CASSLGSSGNTIYF.

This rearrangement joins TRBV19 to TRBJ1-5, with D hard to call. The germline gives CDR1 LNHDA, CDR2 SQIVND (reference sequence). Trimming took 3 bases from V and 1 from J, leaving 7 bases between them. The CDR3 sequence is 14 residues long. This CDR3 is CASSIYGSNQPQHF. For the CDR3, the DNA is TGTGCCAGTAGTATTTATGGAAGCAATCAGCCCCAGCATTTT.

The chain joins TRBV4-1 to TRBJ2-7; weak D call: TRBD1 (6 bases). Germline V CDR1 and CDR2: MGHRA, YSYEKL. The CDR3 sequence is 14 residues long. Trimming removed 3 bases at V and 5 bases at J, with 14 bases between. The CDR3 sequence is CASSQRDTYDEQYF. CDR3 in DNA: TGCGCCAGCAGCCAGAGGGACACCTACGACGAGCAGTACTTC.

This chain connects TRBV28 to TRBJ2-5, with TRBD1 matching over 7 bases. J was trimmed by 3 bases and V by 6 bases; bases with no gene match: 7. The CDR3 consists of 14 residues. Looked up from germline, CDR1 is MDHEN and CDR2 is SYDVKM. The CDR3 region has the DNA TGTGCCAGCAGCCCCAACGGACAGGAAGAGACCCAGTACTTC. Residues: CASSPNGQEETQYF.

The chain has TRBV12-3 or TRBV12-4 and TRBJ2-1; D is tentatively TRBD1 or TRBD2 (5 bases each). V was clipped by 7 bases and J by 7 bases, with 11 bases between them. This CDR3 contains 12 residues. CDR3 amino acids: CASTRGTNEQFF. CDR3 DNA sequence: TGTGCCAGCACCAGAGGGACGAATGAGCAGTTCTTC.

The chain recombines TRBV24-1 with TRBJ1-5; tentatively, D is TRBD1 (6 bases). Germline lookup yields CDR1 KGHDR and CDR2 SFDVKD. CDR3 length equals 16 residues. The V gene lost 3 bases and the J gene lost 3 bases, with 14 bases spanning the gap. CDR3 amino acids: CATSDTGGRLNQPQHF. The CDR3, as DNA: TGTGCCACCAGTGATACCGGGGGGCGGCTCAATCAGCCCCAGCATTTT.

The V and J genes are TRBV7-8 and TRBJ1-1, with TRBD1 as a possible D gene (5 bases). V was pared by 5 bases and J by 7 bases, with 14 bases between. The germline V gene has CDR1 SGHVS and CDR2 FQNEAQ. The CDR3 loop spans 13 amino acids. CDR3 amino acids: CASSLRAGLEAFF. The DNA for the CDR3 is TGTGCCAGCAGCCTCAGGGCTGGCCTTGAAGCTTTCTTT.

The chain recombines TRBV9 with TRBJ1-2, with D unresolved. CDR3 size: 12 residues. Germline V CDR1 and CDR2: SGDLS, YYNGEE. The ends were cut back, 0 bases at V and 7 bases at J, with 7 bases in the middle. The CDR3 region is CASSVVRGGYTF. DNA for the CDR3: TGTGCCAGCAGCGTAGTTCGGGGTGGCTACACCTTC.